Detailed here is one T cell receptor beta chain. Original analysis: Estimated nucleated cell counts came from reference gene primer amplification. Data came from immunoSEQ multiplex PCR; TCRdb stores just in-frame clones and leaves some out. That table supplies the V and J calls and clone size; D and trimming were determined from the DNA. Among about 46,000 clones listed, 70% to 90% were seen once. This entry is derived from a study of blood T cell repertoires in COVID-19. Study in general: T cells, B-cell-depleted T cells, or PBMCs provided the cDNA or gDNA that served as material.

Germline-derived CDR1 and CDR2 are SGHTA and FQGNSA. This CDR3 contains 16 residues. V trimming: 5 bases; J trimming: 3 bases; junction bases outside the gene matches: 6. V is TRBV7-2 and J is TRBJ2-1; 11 bases align to TRBD1. The sample taken for sequencing was peripheral blood. The TCR sequence derives from a woman of 80 years or more with COVID-19, enrolled during active disease. CDR3 bases: TGTGCCAGCAGCACTAGGACAGGGGGCATCTACAATGAGCAGTTCTTC. This codes for CASSTRTGGIYNEQFF.